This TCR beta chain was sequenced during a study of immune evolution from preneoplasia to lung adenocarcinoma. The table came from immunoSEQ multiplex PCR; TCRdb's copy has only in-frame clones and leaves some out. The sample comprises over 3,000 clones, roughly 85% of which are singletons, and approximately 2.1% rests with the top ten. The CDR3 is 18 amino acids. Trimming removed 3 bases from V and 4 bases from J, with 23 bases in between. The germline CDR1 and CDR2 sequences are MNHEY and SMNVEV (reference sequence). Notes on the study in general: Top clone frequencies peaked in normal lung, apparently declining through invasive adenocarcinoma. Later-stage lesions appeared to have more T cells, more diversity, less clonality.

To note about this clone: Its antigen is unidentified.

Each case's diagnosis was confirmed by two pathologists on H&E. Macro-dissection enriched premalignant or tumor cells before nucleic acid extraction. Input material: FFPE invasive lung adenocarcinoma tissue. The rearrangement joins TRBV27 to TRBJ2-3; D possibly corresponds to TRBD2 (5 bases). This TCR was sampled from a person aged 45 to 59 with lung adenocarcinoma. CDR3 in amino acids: CASSFLPGLASFPDTQYF. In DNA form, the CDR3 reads TGTGCCAGCAGTTTCCTCCCTGGATTAGCGTCGTTCCCAGATACGCAGTATTTT.